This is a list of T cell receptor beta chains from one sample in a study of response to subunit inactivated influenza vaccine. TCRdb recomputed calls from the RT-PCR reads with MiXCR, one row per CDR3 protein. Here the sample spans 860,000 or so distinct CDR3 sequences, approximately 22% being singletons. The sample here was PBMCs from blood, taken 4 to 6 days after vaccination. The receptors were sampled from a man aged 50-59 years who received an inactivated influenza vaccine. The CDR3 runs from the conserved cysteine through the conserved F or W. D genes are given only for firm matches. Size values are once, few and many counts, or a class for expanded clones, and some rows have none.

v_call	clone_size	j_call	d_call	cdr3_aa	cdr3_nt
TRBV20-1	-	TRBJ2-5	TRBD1	CSARDRDRQETQYF	TGCAGTGCTAGGGACCGGGACAGACAAGAGACCCAGTACTTC
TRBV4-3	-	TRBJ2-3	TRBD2	CASSQRGRGVKDTQYF	TGCGCCAGCAGCCAGCGGGGTCGGGGGGTTAAAGATACGCAGTATTTT
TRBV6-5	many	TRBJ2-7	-	CASSYSTGGLYEQYF	TGTGCCAGCAGTTACTCGACGGGTGGCCTCTACGAGCAGTACTTC
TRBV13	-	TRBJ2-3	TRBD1	CASSWTGGNTDTQYF	TGTGCCAGCAGCTGGACAGGGGGCAACACAGATACGCAGTATTTT
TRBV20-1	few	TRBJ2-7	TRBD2	CSARDETGGISYEQYF	TGCAGTGCTAGAGATGAGACGGGAGGGATCTCCTACGAGCAGTACTTC
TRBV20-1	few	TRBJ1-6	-	CSARLLEGPYNSPLHF	TGCAGTGCTAGATTGCTCGAGGGCCCGTATAATTCACCCCTCCACTTT
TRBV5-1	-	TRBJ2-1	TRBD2	CASRSGLAGAEQFF	TGCGCCAGCAGATCGGGACTAGCGGGAGCAGAGCAGTTCTTC
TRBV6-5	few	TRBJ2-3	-	CASSYPLYEGPTDTQYF	TGTGCCAGCAGTTACCCCTTATACGAGGGGCCGACAGATACGCAGTATTTT
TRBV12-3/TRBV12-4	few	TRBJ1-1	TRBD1	CASSPNRGHMMNTEAFF	TGTGCCAGCAGCCCTAACAGGGGGCATATGATGAACACTGAAGCTTTCTTT
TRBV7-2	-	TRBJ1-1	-	CASSLVTGTNTEAFF	TGTGCCAGCAGCTTAGTGACAGGTACGAACACTGAAGCTTTCTTT
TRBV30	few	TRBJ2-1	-	CAWSDAGSSYNEQFF	TGTGCCTGGAGCGATGCGGGAAGCTCCTACAATGAGCAGTTCTTC